This T cell receptor (beta chain) was retrieved from a study of early T cells in non-severe SARS-CoV-2 infection. This clonotype showed up many times. The antigen remains undetermined. The study, taken as a whole, reports: Anti-spike CD8 responses were favored in VDJdb matching, and private and CD4 specificities were missed.

Tagging with unique molecular identifiers was applied to individual cDNA molecules. One entry per CDR3 protein results from TCRdb running MiXCR on the 5' RACE reads. The repertoire holds under 55,000 distinct CDR3 sequences, with around 10% as singletons. The CDR3 is made up of 14 amino acids. V shed 0 bases and J shed 6 bases, with 11 bases lying between them. Germline V gene sequence: CDR1 MNHEY, CDR2 SVGEGT. V usage is TRBV6-2 or TRBV6-3 and J usage is TRBJ1-1, with D uncertain. The sequencing input was whole blood. This clonotype originated in an adult who was a healthcare worker with PCR-confirmed SARS-CoV-2 infection or an uninfected control (not recorded which). The CDR3: CASSYSTVTPEAFF. The CDR3 nucleotides read TGTGCCAGCAGTTACTCGACCGTAACGCCTGAAGCTTTCTTT.